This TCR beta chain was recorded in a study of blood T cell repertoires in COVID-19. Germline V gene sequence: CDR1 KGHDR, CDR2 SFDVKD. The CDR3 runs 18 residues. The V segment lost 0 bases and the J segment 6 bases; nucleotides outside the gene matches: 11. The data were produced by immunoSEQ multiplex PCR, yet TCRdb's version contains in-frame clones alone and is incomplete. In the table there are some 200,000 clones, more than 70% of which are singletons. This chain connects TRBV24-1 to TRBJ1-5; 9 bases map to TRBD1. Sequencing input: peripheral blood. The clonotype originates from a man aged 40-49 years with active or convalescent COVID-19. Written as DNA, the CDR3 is TGTGCCACCAGTGATTTGAACCGAAGACAGGGGGAGGGTCAGCCCCAGCATTTT. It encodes CATSDLNRRQGEGQPQHF.